The source of this TCR beta chain is a study of blood T cell dynamics during melanoma immunotherapy. Overall study: Standard first-line treatment here was pembrolizumab or nivolumab plus ipilimumab in metastatic melanoma.

Described time point: pre-treatment baseline. Disease control meant complete response, partial response or stable disease at 12 weeks. No patient had earlier systemic cancer treatment, concurrent immunosuppressants, or another active cancer. A note on this clone: Its antigen remains unidentified. Additional DNA sequences in this sample encode the identical CDR3.

The protocol was immunoSEQ multiplex PCR, while the TCRdb copy is restricted to in-frame clones and leaves out a portion. The sample contains almost 25,000 clones, roughly 89% of which appear only once. Study results and caveats: PBMC repertoires of eventual disease-control patients split at W3 into clonality or diversity gains.

CDR1 is MNHEY, CDR2 SMNVEV, per germline (reference sequence). This CDR3 region has 14 residues. The V and J ends lost 5 bases and 2 bases respectively, with 13 bases between them. This TCR came from a human donor with melanoma. This material consisted of blood, taken from a patient treated with checkpoint blockade. V usage is TRBV27 and J usage is TRBJ2-7, with unresolved D. CDR3 DNA sequence: TGTGCCAGCAGTCCCACGGGCAGTCCCTACGAGCAGTACTTC. It codes for CASSPTGSPYEQYF.